This T cell receptor (beta chain) was recorded in a study of T-cell memory formation after mild COVID-19. Study-level information: Clusters were largely donor specific.

The study's findings and limits: Researchers report contracting CD4+ clones mostly in CM and EM, with CD8+ clones in EMRA. Clones shrinking from day 15 to 85 showed even CD4/CD8 mixes; later expanders tilted CD4+. Confirmation was lacking for SARS-CoV-2 specificity of second-wave clones that peaked on day 37.

TCRdb recomputed calls from the 5' RACE reads with MiXCR, one row per CDR3 protein. The data hold about half a million distinct CDR3 sequences, with roughly 18% observed a single time. The CDR3 runs to 13 residues. Trimming stripped 4 bases from V and 13 bases from J, with 18 bases between. The V gene's germline CDR1 is KGHDR and CDR2 SFDVKD. This clonotype was counted between two and nine times. Its antigen is not identified. The chain has TRBV24-1 and TRBJ1-2, with D perhaps TRBD1 (6 bases). The source of this sequence is an adult woman who had mild COVID-19 (a few samples of this study predate the infection). Cell type and time point are not known. The specimen was PBMCs or a T cell subset sorted from them (not recorded which). This CDR3 is CATSDGNTGTGTF. CDR3 in DNA: TGTGCCACCAGTGACGGGAATACAGGGACGGGCACCTTC.